The 31 T cell receptor beta chains below were found in one sample sequenced in a study of blood T cell repertoires in COVID-19. The repertoire was sequenced with immunoSEQ multiplex PCR; TCRdb's copy has only in-frame clones and lacks some. The table shows some 300,000 clones, with roughly 90% occurring only once. Sequencing used PBMCs or T cells enriched from blood (not recorded which). The receptors derive from a woman aged 50 to 60 who had been exposed to COVID-19.

This clone was detected only a few times. The chain uses TRBV19 and TRBJ1-6; D not resolved. This CDR3 region has 13 residues. V lost 3 bases and J lost 10, with 10 bases in between. In germline, CDR1 is LNHDA, CDR2 SQIVND (reference sequence). The DNA for the CDR3 is TGTGCCAGTAGTATTGTTAGCGAGTCACCCCTCCACTTT. Protein sequence: CASSIVSESPLHF.

The chain links TRBV9 to TRBJ1-3, with TRBD1 as a possible D gene (5 bases). Germline lookup yields CDR1 SGDLS and CDR2 YYNGEE. Trimming shortened V by 1 base and J by 0 bases, and 8 bases separated the two germline ends. This CDR3 is built from 15 residues. CDR3 protein: CASSVTGDSGNTIYF. CDR3 nucleotide sequence: TGTGCCAGCAGCGTAACAGGCGACTCTGGAAACACCATATATTTT.

This chain links TRBV5-1 with TRBJ2-3; 10 nucleotides line up with TRBD2. The CDR3 covers 15 residues. Trimming cost V 5 bases and J 0 bases; bases outside gene matches: 3. From germline, CDR1 is SGHRS and CDR2 YFSETQ. For the CDR3, the DNA is TGCGCCAGCAGGACTAGCGGGTCTAGCACAGATACGCAGTATTTT. Its protein is CASRTSGSSTDTQYF.

The J gene is TRBJ2-7, the V gene TRBV3-1 (or the pseudogene TRBV3-2); the D gene is possibly TRBD2 (7 bases). The CDR3 covers 13 residues. Per germline, CDR1 LGHDT and CDR2 YNNKEL (reference sequence). V was trimmed by 10 bases and J by 5 bases, leaving 18 bases between them. In nucleotides, the CDR3 is TGTGCCATTGGGGGGGGGCCCCGGGACGAGCAGTACTTC. Translated, it gives CAIGGGPRDEQYF.

Concerning this clone: The same CDR3 arises from other DNA sequences in this sample as well. V is TRBV5-1 and J is TRBJ2-5, with 10 bases fitting TRBD2. Germline trimming cut 0 bases from V and 1 base from J; bases unmatched to any gene: 3. The CDR3 extends over 16 amino acids. Germline values: CDR1 SGHRS, CDR2 YFSETQ. The CDR3, as DNA: TGCGCCAGCAGCTTGGAGGCTAGCGGGGGCCAAGAGACCCAGTACTTC. Translation: CASSLEASGGQETQYF.

This clone was seen just once. V and J are TRBV13 and TRBJ2-1; the match to TRBD2 covers 7 bases. V trimming: 3 bases; J trimming: 6 bases; junction bases outside the gene matches: 5. Germline CDR1 PRHDT, CDR2 FYEKMQ (reference sequence). CDR3 length: 14 residues. This chain's CDR3 is CASSFASGFNEQFF. The CDR3 nucleotides read TGTGCCAGCAGCTTTGCTAGCGGATTCAATGAGCAGTTCTTC. The full variable domain, completed using reference TRBV13 and TRBJ2-1, is AAGVIQSPRHLIKEKRETATLKCYPIPRHDTVYWYQQGPGQDPQFLISFYEKMQSDKGSIPDRFSAQQFSDYHSELNMSSLELGDSALYFCASSFASGFNEQFFGPGTRLTVL.

This chain uses TRBV15 with TRBJ2-3, with D possibly matching TRBD1 (6 bases). Germline V CDR1 and CDR2: LNHNV, YYDKDF (reference sequence). CDR3 length: 17 residues. V was trimmed by 0 bases and J by 0 bases, leaving 13 bases between them. This CDR3 reads CATSRDYGGSSTDTQYF. In DNA form, the CDR3 reads TGTGCCACCAGCAGAGATTATGGGGGCTCTAGCACAGATACGCAGTATTTT.

The genes are TRBV25-1 and TRBJ1-2; 12 nucleotides agree with TRBD1. Losses at the gene ends were 3 bases for V and 7 bases for J; bases not matched to a gene: 6. This CDR3 has 15 residues. Germline V lookup: CDR1 MGHDK, CDR2 SYGVNS. The CDR3 region is CASSERGQGAGGYTF. The DNA for the CDR3 is TGTGCCAGCAGTGAGAGGGGACAGGGGGCAGGTGGCTACACCTTC.

The rearrangement uses TRBV4-1 and TRBJ1-5, with 8 bases aligning to TRBD1. CDR3 length: 15 amino acids. With 4 bases clipped from V and 7 bases from J, the junction kept 9 bases outside the gene matches. Germline V gives CDR1 MGHRA, CDR2 YSYEKL. The CDR3 loop is CASSREWAGGQPQHF. The CDR3 region has the DNA TGCGCCAGCAGCCGAGAGTGGGCAGGGGGCCAGCCCCAGCATTTT.

This chain uses TRBV5-8 with TRBJ2-5; maybe TRBD2 (5 bases). This CDR3 has 15 amino acids. V was cut by 4 bases and J by 2 bases, with 15 bases left in between. Germline assignment: CDR1 SGHTS and CDR2 YDEGEE. CDR3 nucleotide sequence: TGTGCCAGCAGCCCCGGACTGTCAATTCAAGAGACCCAGTACTTC. Its protein product is CASSPGLSIQETQYF.

This chain joins TRBV3-1 (or the pseudogene TRBV3-2) and TRBJ1-2; D not resolved. The CDR3 extends over 13 amino acids. The germline V gene has CDR1 LGHDT and CDR2 YNNKEL (reference sequence). V shed 2 bases and J shed 5 bases, with 9 bases lying between them. DNA for the CDR3: TGTGCCAGCAGCCAATCGGAGGATTATGGCTACACCTTC. Protein: CASSQSEDYGYTF.

The V gene is TRBV19, the J gene TRBJ1-5; 7 bases fit TRBD1. Per the germline V gene, CDR1 is LNHDA and CDR2 is SQIVND (reference sequence). V lost 1 base, J lost 9 bases, and 6 bases stayed unmatched. The CDR3 runs 14 residues. CDR3 sequence reads: CASSIGGGGTPQHF. The CDR3 region has the DNA TGTGCCAGTAGTATAGGTGGAGGGGGCACGCCCCAGCATTTT.

The V and J genes are TRBV15 and TRBJ1-5; 8 nucleotides align to TRBD1. Germline CDR1 reads LNHNV; CDR2 reads YYDKDF (reference sequence). With 4 bases clipped from V and 7 bases from J, the junction kept 6 bases outside the gene matches. The CDR3 covers 14 residues. DNA of the CDR3: TGTGCCACCAGCAACAGGGGGAGTAACCAGCCCCAGCATTTT. This codes for CATSNRGSNQPQHF.

This clone has a single count. The chain employs TRBV28 and TRBJ2-5; possible D gene TRBD2, 7 bases. Germline CDR1 is MDHEN and CDR2 is SYDVKM. The CDR3 is 16 amino acids. Trimming shortened V by 5 bases and J by 4 bases, and 20 bases separated the two germline ends. The CDR3 region is CASSATPRGAGETQYF. CDR3 bases: TGTGCCAGCAGTGCCACCCCTCGGGGGGCGGGAGAGACCCAGTACTTC.

The J gene is TRBJ2-1, the V gene TRBV20-1; D is unclear. V was clipped by 0 bases and J by 14 bases, with 11 bases between them. The V gene's germline CDR1 is DFQATT and CDR2 SNEGSKA (reference sequence). The CDR3 is 11 amino acids. The CDR3: CSARESAWEFF. CDR3 coding DNA: TGCAGTGCTAGAGAGTCAGCGTGGGAGTTCTTC.

The chain employs TRBV5-1 and TRBJ1-1; D possibly corresponds to TRBD1 (5 bases). CDR3 size: 14 residues. Trimming pared 5 bases from V and 1 base from J, leaving 12 bases between. The germline V gene has CDR1 SGHRS and CDR2 YFSETQ. The CDR3 DNA is TGCGCCAGCAGACTCGCAGGGTGGAACACTGAAGCTTTCTTT. Protein sequence: CASRLAGWNTEAFF.

V is TRBV19 and J is TRBJ1-2; 8 bases align to TRBD1. Germline V gives CDR1 LNHDA, CDR2 SQIVND (reference sequence). This CDR3 comprises 15 residues. Trimming at V came to 5 bases and at J to 5 bases, leaving 10 bases not matched to a gene. The CDR3 loop is CASSGQTGEKYGYTF. CDR3 DNA: TGTGCCAGTAGTGGCCAGACAGGGGAGAAGTATGGCTACACCTTC. The full variable domain, completed using reference TRBV19 and TRBJ1-2, is DGGITQSPKYLFRKEGQNVTLSCEQNLNHDAMYWYRQDPGQGLRLIYYSQIVNDFQKGDIAEGYSVSREKKESFPLTVTSAQKNPTAFYLCASSGQTGEKYGYTFGSGTRLTVV.

The J gene is TRBJ2-3, the V gene TRBV4-2; TRBD2 matches 13 bases. The junction had 16 bases not matched to a gene; V was cut back by 4 bases and J by 6 bases. The germline V gene encodes CDR1 LGHNA and CDR2 YNFKEQ. The CDR3 runs 19 residues. The CDR3 is CASSPVTSGGGPTSDTQYF. The DNA for the CDR3 is TGTGCCAGCAGCCCCGTAACTAGCGGGGGGGGTCCCACCAGTGATACGCAGTATTTT.

This rearrangement joins TRBV3-1 (or the pseudogene TRBV3-2) to TRBJ1-6; 8 bases are a match to TRBD1. The CDR3 loop spans 15 amino acids. V lost 1 base, J lost 10 bases, and 6 bases stayed unmatched. Germline CDR1 LGHDT, CDR2 YNNKEL (reference sequence). In nucleotides, the CDR3 is TGTGCCAGCAGCCAAGCGACAGGGGTGAACTCACCCCTCCACTTT. This codes for CASSQATGVNSPLHF.

The genes are TRBV5-1 and TRBJ2-2; D unresolved. Trimming took off 0 bases at V and 13 bases at J, with 25 bases between the two ends. This CDR3 spans 17 amino acids. The V gene's germline CDR1 is SGHRS and CDR2 YFSETQ. The CDR3 reads CASSLESDPPSRSLLFF. CDR3 coding DNA: TGCGCCAGCAGCTTGGAATCTGATCCTCCTAGTAGGAGCTTGCTGTTTTTT. The whole variable domain, filled in from reference TRBV5-1 and TRBJ2-2, reads KAGVTQTPRYLIKTRGQQVTLSCSPISGHRSVSWYQQTPGQGLQFLFEYFSETQRNKGNFPGRFSGRQFSNSRSEMNVSTLELGDSALYLCASSLESDPPSRSLLFFGEGSRLTVL.

This chain joins TRBV28 and TRBJ2-7; 10 bases fit TRBD1. The J segment lost 7 bases and the V segment lost 5 bases, leaving 11 bases of the junction unmatched. Germline-derived CDR1 and CDR2 are MDHEN and SYDVKM. The CDR3 extends over 15 amino acids. DNA for the CDR3: TGTGCCAGCAGTGTACCGGGACAGGGGAAGGGGGAGCAGTACTTC. It specifies CASSVPGQGKGEQYF.

The V gene is TRBV15, the J gene TRBJ2-7, with D possibly matching TRBD2 (5 bases). Germline V CDR1 and CDR2: LNHNV, YYDKDF (reference sequence). V lost 0 bases, J lost 2 bases, and 14 bases lay in between. The CDR3 length is 16 residues. The CDR3 here is CATSRDLPGSTYEQYF. CDR3 coding DNA: TGTGCCACCAGCAGAGATCTTCCGGGGAGCACCTACGAGCAGTACTTC.

The rearrangement joins TRBV19 to TRBJ1-4, with a possible D match to TRBD1 (6 bases). This CDR3 has 15 amino acids. Germline loops: CDR1 LNHDA, CDR2 SQIVND (reference sequence). V lost 4 bases, J lost 8 bases, and 17 bases lay in between. The CDR3 region is CASSKGPGEEEKLFF. The CDR3 DNA reads as TGTGCCAGTAGTAAGGGACCAGGGGAAGAGGAAAAACTGTTTTTT.

This sequence joins TRBV10-3 and TRBJ1-1; D call uncertain. V was cut by 0 bases and J by 5 bases, with 7 bases left in between. The CDR3 covers 13 residues. Germline CDR1 reads ENHRY; CDR2 reads SYGVKD. The DNA for the CDR3 is TGTGCCATCAGTGAGTCCCTCGTTACTGAAGCTTTCTTT. Translated: CAISESLVTEAFF.

This clone was observed once. This chain connects TRBV3-1 (or the pseudogene TRBV3-2) to TRBJ1-1; maybe TRBD1 (5 bases). This CDR3 has 13 amino acids. The germline gives CDR1 LGHDT, CDR2 YNNKEL (reference sequence). Trimming cost V 6 bases and J 1 base, with 9 bases left between them. CDR3 DNA: TGTGCCAGCAGACAGGCCCCGAACACTGAAGCTTTCTTT. Protein product: CASRQAPNTEAFF.

The chain has TRBV28 and TRBJ2-7; a possible D gene is TRBD2 (6 bases). V lost 3 bases and J lost 2, with 11 bases in between. The CDR3 runs 14 residues. Germline V gene sequence: CDR1 MDHEN, CDR2 SYDVKM. CDR3 loop: CASSFSGPPYEQYF. CDR3 bases: TGTGCCAGCAGTTTTAGCGGCCCACCCTACGAGCAGTACTTC.

The V and J genes are TRBV28 and TRBJ2-1; D might be TRBD1 (6 bases). Germline CDR1 and CDR2: MDHEN and SYDVKM. The CDR3 totals 15 residues. Deletions cut 5 bases from V and 2 bases from J, with 13 bases between. The CDR3: CASSLRDTAYNEQFF. CDR3 coding DNA: TGTGCCAGCAGTCTCCGGGACACGGCCTACAATGAGCAGTTCTTC.

This chain links TRBV5-1 with TRBJ2-3, with D perhaps TRBD2 (7 bases). V lost 2 bases to trimming and J lost 4 bases, with 17 bases between them. This CDR3 has 16 amino acids. Germline CDR1 and CDR2: SGHRS and YFSETQ. CDR3 region: CASSLAGHSLPDTQYF. CDR3 coding DNA: TGCGCCAGCAGCTTAGCGGGACACTCTCTCCCAGATACGCAGTATTTT.

The rearrangement joins TRBV5-1 to TRBJ1-2; the match to TRBD1 covers 9 bases. The junction had 5 bases not matched to a gene; V was cut back by 0 bases and J by 5 bases. Germline CDR1 reads SGHRS; CDR2 reads YFSETQ. The CDR3 has 15 residues. Here the CDR3 DNA reads TGCGCCAGCAGCTTGGGGGACAGGGATTGGTATGGCTACACCTTC. It is translated as CASSLGDRDWYGYTF.

The chain couples TRBV7-8 to TRBJ2-5, with 8 bases identical to TRBD2. V lost 5 bases to trimming and J lost 5 bases; unmatched junction nucleotides: 10. The CDR3 covers 15 residues. Germline V CDR1 and CDR2: SGHVS, FQNEAQ. This chain's CDR3 is CASSAYGGALETQYF. CDR3 sequence (DNA): TGTGCCAGCAGCGCGTACGGGGGGGCCTTGGAGACCCAGTACTTC. Variable domain in full (rest from reference TRBV7-8 and TRBJ2-5): GAGVSQSPRYKVAKRGQDVALRCDPISGHVSLFWYQQALGQGPEFLTYFQNEAQLDKSGLPSDRFFAERPEGSVSTLKIQRTQQEDSAVYLCASSAYGGALETQYFGPGTRLLVL.

The CDR3 loop is CASRAGLSEQYF. The CDR3 DNA is TGTGCCAGCCGAGCGGGGCTCTCCGAGCAGTACTTC. The chain recombines TRBV12-3 or TRBV12-4 with TRBJ2-7; 7 bases align to TRBD2. The CDR3 runs 12 residues. Trimming cost V 8 bases and J 6 bases; bases outside gene matches: 7.